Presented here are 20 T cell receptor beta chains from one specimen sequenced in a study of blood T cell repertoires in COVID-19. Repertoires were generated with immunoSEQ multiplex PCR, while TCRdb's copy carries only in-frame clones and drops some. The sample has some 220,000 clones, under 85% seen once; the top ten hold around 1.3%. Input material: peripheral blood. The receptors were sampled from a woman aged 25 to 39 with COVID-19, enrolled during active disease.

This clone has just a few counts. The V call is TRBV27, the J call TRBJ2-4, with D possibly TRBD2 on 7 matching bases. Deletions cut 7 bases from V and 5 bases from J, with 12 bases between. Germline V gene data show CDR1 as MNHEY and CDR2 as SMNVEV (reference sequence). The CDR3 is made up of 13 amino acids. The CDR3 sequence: CASTGGGENIQYF. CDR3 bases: TGTGCCAGCACCGGAGGGGGGGAAAACATTCAGTACTTC.

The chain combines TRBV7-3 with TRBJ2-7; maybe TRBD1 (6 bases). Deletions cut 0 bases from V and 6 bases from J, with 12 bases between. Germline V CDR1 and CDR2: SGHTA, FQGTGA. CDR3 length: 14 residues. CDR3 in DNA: TGTGCCAGCAGCTTAACAGGAGCACAGGGCGAGCAGTACTTC. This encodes CASSLTGAQGEQYF. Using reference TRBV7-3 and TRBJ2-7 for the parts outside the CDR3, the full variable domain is GAGVSQTPSNKVTEKGKYVELRCDPISGHTALYWYRQSLGQGPEFLIYFQGTGAADDSGLPNDRFFAVRPEGSVSTLKIQRTERGDSAVYLCASSLTGAQGEQYFGPGTRLTVT.

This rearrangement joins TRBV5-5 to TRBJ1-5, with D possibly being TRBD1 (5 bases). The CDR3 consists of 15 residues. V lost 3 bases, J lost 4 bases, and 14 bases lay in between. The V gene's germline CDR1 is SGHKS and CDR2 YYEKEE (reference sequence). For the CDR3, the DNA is TGTGCCAGCAGCTGGGAGGACCAGGGAAATCAGCCCCAGCATTTT. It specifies CASSWEDQGNQPQHF.

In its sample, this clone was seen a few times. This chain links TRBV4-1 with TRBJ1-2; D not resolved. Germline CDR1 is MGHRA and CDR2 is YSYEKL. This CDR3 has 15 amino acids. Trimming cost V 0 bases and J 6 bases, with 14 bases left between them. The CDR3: CASSQDPDLVDGYTF. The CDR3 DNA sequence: TGCGCCAGCAGCCAAGACCCTGACCTAGTGGATGGCTACACCTTC.

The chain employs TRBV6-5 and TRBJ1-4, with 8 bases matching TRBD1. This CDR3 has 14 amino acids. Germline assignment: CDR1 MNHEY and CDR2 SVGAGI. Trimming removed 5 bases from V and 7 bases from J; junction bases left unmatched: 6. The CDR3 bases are TGTGCCAGCAGTCTGGACAGGGTTCGTGAAAAACTGTTTTTT. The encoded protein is CASSLDRVREKLFF.

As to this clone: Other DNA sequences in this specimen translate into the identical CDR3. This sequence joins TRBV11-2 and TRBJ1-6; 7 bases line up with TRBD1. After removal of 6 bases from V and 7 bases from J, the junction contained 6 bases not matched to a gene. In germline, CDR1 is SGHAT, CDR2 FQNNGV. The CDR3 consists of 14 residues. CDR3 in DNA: TGTGCCAGCAGTAGACAGGGTGGCAATTCACCCCTCCACTTT. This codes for CASSRQGGNSPLHF.

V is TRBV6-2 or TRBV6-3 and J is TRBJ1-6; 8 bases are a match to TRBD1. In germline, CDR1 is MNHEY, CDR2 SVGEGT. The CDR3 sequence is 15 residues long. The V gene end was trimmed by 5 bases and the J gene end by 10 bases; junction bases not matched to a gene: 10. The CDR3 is CASSGYNRGTSPLHF. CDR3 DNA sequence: TGTGCCAGCAGTGGGTACAACAGGGGGACCTCACCCCTCCACTTT.

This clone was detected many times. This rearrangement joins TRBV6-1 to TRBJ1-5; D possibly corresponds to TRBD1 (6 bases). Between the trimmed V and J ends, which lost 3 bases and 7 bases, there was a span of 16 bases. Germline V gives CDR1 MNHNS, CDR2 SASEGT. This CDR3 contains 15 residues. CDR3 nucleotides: TGTGCCAGCAGTGAGTACAGGGCAGATCAGCAGCCCCAGCATTTT. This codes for CASSEYRADQQPQHF.

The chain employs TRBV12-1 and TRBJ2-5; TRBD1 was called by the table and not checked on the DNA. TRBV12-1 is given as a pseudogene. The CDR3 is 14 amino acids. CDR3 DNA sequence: TGTGCCAGCAGGGGACAGGGAAAAGAAGAGACCCAGTACTTC. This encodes CASRGQGKEETQYF.

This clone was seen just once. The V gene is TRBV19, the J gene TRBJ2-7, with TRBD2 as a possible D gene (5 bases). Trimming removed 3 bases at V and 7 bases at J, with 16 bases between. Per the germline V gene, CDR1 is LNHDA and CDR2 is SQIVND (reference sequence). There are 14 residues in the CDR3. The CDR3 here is CASSISGGWGEQYF. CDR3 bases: TGTGCCAGTAGTATCTCAGGAGGATGGGGAGAGCAGTACTTC.

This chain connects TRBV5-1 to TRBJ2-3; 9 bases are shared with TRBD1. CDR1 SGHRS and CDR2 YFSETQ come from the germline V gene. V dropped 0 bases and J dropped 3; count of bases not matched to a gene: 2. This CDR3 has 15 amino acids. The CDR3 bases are TGCGCCAGCAGCTTGGCAGGGACAGGGACAGATACGCAGTATTTT. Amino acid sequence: CASSLAGTGTDTQYF.

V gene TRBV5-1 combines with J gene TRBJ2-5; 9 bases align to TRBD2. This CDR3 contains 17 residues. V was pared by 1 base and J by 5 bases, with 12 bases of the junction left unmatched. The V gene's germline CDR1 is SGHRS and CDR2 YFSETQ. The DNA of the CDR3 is TGCGCCAGCAGCTTGTTGGGTAGCGGGGGACGAATGGAGACCCAGTACTTC. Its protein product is CASSLLGSGGRMETQYF.

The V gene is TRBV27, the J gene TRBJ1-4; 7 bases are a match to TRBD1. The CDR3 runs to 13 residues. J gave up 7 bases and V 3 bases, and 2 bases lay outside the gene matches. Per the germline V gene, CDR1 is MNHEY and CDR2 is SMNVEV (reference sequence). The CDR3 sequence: CASSLTGIEKLFF. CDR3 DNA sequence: TGTGCCAGCAGTTTGACAGGGATTGAAAAACTGTTTTTT.

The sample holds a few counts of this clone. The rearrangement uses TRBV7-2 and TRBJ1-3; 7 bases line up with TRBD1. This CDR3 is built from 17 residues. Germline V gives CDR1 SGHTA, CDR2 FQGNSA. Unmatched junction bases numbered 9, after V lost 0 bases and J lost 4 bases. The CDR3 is CASSLASTGIGGNTIYF. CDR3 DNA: TGTGCCAGCAGCTTAGCATCGACAGGGATAGGGGGAAACACCATATATTTT.

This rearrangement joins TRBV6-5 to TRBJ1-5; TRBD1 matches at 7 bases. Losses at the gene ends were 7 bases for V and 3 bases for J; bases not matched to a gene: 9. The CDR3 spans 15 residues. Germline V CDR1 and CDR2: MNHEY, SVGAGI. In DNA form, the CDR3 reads TGTGCCAGCAAGAATCAGGGGGGAGACAATCAGCCCCAGCATTTT. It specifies CASKNQGGDNQPQHF.

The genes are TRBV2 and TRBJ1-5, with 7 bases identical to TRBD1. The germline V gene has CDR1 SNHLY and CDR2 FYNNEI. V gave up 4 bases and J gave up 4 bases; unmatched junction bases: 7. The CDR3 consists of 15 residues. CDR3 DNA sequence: TGTGCCAGCAGTGCGGGGGGGGGACAGAATCAGCCCCAGCATTTT. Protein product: CASSAGGGQNQPQHF.

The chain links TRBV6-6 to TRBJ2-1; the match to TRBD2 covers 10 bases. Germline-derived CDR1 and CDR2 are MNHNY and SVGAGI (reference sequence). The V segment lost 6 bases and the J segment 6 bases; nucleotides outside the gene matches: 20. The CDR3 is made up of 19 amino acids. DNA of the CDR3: TGTGCCAGCAGCTCCTCTAGCGGGAGAAGGGGAGGAGGTCGCAATGAGCAGTTCTTC. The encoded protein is CASSSSSGRRGGGRNEQFF.

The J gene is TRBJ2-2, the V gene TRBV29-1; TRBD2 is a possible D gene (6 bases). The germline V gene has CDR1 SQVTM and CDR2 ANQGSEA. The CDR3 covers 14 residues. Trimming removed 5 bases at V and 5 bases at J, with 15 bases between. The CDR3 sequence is CSVSEGLITGELFF. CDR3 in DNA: TGCAGCGTTTCGGAGGGCCTAATAACCGGGGAGCTGTTTTTT.

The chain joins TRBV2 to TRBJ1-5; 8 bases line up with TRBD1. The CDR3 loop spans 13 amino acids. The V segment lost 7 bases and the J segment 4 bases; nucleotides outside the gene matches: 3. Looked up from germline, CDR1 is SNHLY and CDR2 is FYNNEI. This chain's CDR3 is CASTGTGNQPQHF. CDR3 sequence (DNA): TGTGCCAGCACCGGGACAGGAAATCAGCCCCAGCATTTT.

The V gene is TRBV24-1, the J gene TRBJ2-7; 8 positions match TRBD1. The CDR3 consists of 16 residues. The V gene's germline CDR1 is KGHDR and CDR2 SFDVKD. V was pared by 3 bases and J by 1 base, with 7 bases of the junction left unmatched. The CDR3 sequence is CATSDTTGGPSYEQYF. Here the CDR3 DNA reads TGTGCCACCAGTGATACCACAGGGGGGCCGTCCTACGAGCAGTACTTC.